This is a list of T cell receptor beta chains from one sample in a study of shared clonotypes between healthy human individuals. The method was immunoSEQ multiplex PCR; TCRdb's version includes in-frame clones alone and lacks a portion of them. The sample includes approximately 2,200,000 clones, roughly 91% of them seen just once. The sequenced material came from naive CD8+ T cells from PBMCs. The source is a man younger than 35 in good health. Some clones in this sample may be carry-over from other donors' samples. Each CDR3 is given with its conserved first and last residue. D genes are given only for firm matches. Not every row has a clone size; where given, it reads once, few, many or a size class.

>TRBV27|TRBJ2-3|TRBD2|NA
CASSLVLAGGAGTDTQYF
TGTGCCAGCAGTTTAGTACTAGCGGGAGGGGCGGGCACAGATACGCAGTATTTT
>TRBV9|TRBJ2-7|NA|NA
CASSVAPHEQYF
TGTGCCAGCAGCGTAGCGCCCCACGAGCAGTACTTC
>TRBV11-2|TRBJ2-6|NA|NA
CASSLVINVLTF
TGTGCCAGCAGCTTAGTCATCAACGTCCTGACTTTC
>TRBV21-1|TRBJ1-5|NA|NA
CASSKGRQGGSYNQPQHF
TGTGCCAGCAGCAAAGGTCGACAGGGTGGATCGTATAATCAGCCCCAGCATTTT
>TRBV5-4|TRBJ2-7|TRBD2|NA
CASSARQGLADEQYF
TGTGCCAGCAGCGCTCGACAGGGACTAGCGGACGAGCAGTACTTC
>TRBV7-9|TRBJ2-1|TRBD2|once
CASSKGVLAEYFEQFF
TGTGCCAGCAGCAAAGGAGTGCTAGCGGAGTACTTCGAGCAGTTCTTC
>TRBV4-3|TRBJ2-3|NA|NA
CASASVFGTDTQYF
TGCGCCAGCGCGTCCGTATTTGGCACAGATACGCAGTATTTT
>TRBV7-3|TRBJ2-2|NA|NA
CASSSRERTGELFF
TGTGCCAGCAGCTCCAGGGAAAGGACCGGGGAGCTGTTTTTT
>TRBV27|TRBJ1-1|NA|few
CASRDGWPGPEAFF
TGTGCCAGCAGGGACGGCTGGCCTGGCCCTGAAGCTTTCTTT
>TRBV30|TRBJ2-7|TRBD1|NA
CAWREPGQWPYEQYF
TGTGCCTGGAGGGAACCGGGACAGTGGCCCTACGAGCAGTACTTC
>TRBV7-9|TRBJ2-3|NA|NA
CASSFKGFITDTQYF
TGTGCCAGCAGCTTTAAGGGGTTCATCACAGATACGCAGTATTTT
>TRBV7-9|TRBJ1-2|NA|NA
CASSFPRDTWDYGYTF
TGTGCCAGCAGCTTCCCGAGGGACACCTGGGACTATGGCTACACCTTC
>TRBV9|TRBJ2-6|NA|NA
CASSVTRSGANVLTF
TGTGCCAGCAGCGTTACTAGATCTGGGGCCAACGTCCTGACTTTC
>TRBV15|TRBJ2-1|TRBD2|NA
CATSRATGTRANNEQFF
TGTGCCACCAGCAGAGCGACCGGGACTAGGGCAAACAATGAGCAGTTCTTC
>TRBV7-8|TRBJ2-4|NA|NA
CASSLRFGIQYF
TGTGCCAGCAGCTTAAGGTTTGGCATTCAGTACTTC
>TRBV9|TRBJ2-3|NA|NA
CASSVGGDTQYF
TGTGCCAGCAGCGTAGGGGGTGATACGCAGTATTTT
>TRBV27|TRBJ1-5|NA|NA
CASGTAEPQHF
TGTGCCAGTGGGACCGCCGAGCCCCAGCATTTT
>TRBV19|TRBJ2-7|NA|NA
CASSIQTAAYEQYF
TGTGCCAGTAGTATACAGACAGCAGCCTACGAGCAGTACTTC
>TRBV7-9|TRBJ1-1|TRBD1|NA
CASSPQGAGQGTEAFF
TGTGCCAGCAGCCCTCAGGGGGCCGGGCAGGGCACTGAAGCTTTCTTT
>TRBV27|TRBJ1-5|NA|few
CASSLLQGSNQPQHF
TGTGCCAGCAGTTTACTCCAGGGTAGCAATCAGCCCCAGCATTTT
>TRBV7-2|TRBJ2-7|NA|once
CASSFDRGPRNYEQYF
TGTGCCAGCAGCTTCGATAGGGGTCCTAGAAACTACGAGCAGTACTTC
>TRBV6-1|TRBJ2-3|TRBD2|NA
CASRHGTSPSDTQYF
TGTGCCAGCAGACACGGGACTAGCCCCTCAGATACGCAGTATTTT
>TRBV30|TRBJ1-1|NA|NA
CAWSRESRDTEAFF
TGTGCCTGGAGCCGTGAAAGTCGCGACACTGAAGCTTTCTTT
>TRBV27|TRBJ1-1|NA|few
CASSFGGAGTEAFF
TGTGCCAGCAGTTTTGGGGGGGCTGGCACTGAAGCTTTCTTT
>TRBV7-9|TRBJ2-5|NA|NA
CASTRDIYETQYF
TGTGCCAGCACCCGGGACATTTATGAGACCCAGTACTTC
>TRBV4-1|TRBJ1-1|NA|NA
CASSQDDGTEAFF
TGCGCCAGCAGCCAAGATGACGGGACTGAAGCTTTCTTT
>TRBV11-2|TRBJ2-5|TRBD2|NA
CASRLNWGGETQYF
TGTGCCAGCAGATTGAATTGGGGGGGGGAGACCCAGTACTTC